This T cell receptor beta chain was identified during a study of T cell responses to AZD1222 COVID-19 vaccine. Germline CDR1 and CDR2: LNHDA and SQIVND (reference sequence). The length of the CDR3 is 13 residues. After removal of 11 bases from V and 5 bases from J, the junction contained 10 bases not matched to a gene. Here immunoSEQ multiplex PCR was the method, and the copy in TCRdb shows in-frame clones only, minus some. There are about 100,000 clones in the sample; around nine tenths occur only once, and about a sixth lies in the top ten. The clonotype originates from an adult in good health. V gene TRBV19 combines with J gene TRBJ2-3, with 7 bases fitting TRBD2. Material: peripheral blood, obtained on day 0 of AZD1222 vaccination. The CDR3 DNA is TGTGCCTCCGGGACTAACGATGAAGATACGCAGTATTTT. It encodes CASGTNDEDTQYF. Using reference TRBV19 and TRBJ2-3 for the parts outside the CDR3, the full variable domain is DGGITQSPKYLFRKEGQNVTLSCEQNLNHDAMYWYRQDPGQGLRLIYYSQIVNDFQKGDIAEGYSVSREKKESFPLTVTSAQKNPTAFYLCASGTNDEDTQYFGPGTRLTVL.